This entry is about one T cell receptor beta chain. Its antigen is still unknown. These data come from a study of T-cell reconstitution after alpha-beta-depleted transplantation in children. V lost 0 bases and J lost 1, with 9 bases in between. The V gene's germline CDR1 is SGHTA and CDR2 FQGTGA. The CDR3 extends over 15 amino acids. General study findings and limits: Approximately two months post-transplant, alpha-beta T cells reportedly originated from several hundred expanded graft clones. The main origin of T-cell counts and diversity one year after transplant was newly produced T cells. Surviving thymic progenitors and recipient T cells were the source of high TCRbeta diversity at day 60 in some patients.

Preparation of the TCRbeta library involved a method that used unique molecular identifiers. Each CDR3 protein gets one entry after TCRdb re-called the PCR reads with MiXCR. Here the sample spans about 870,000 distinct CDR3 sequences, roughly 15% being singletons. The clonotype comes from a male patient between 10 and 17 years old who had a stem cell transplant for acute lymphoblastic leukemia, so the T cells may come from the graft donor. The chain combines TRBV7-3 with TRBJ1-1; tentatively, D is TRBD1 (5 bases). Specimen: PBMCs, mostly from graft donor cells, collected 360 days after TCRalphabeta/CD19-depleted stem cell transplant. CDR3 region: CASSLTKGENTEAFF. For the CDR3, the DNA is TGTGCCAGCAGCTTAACGAAAGGGGAGAACACTGAAGCTTTCTTT.